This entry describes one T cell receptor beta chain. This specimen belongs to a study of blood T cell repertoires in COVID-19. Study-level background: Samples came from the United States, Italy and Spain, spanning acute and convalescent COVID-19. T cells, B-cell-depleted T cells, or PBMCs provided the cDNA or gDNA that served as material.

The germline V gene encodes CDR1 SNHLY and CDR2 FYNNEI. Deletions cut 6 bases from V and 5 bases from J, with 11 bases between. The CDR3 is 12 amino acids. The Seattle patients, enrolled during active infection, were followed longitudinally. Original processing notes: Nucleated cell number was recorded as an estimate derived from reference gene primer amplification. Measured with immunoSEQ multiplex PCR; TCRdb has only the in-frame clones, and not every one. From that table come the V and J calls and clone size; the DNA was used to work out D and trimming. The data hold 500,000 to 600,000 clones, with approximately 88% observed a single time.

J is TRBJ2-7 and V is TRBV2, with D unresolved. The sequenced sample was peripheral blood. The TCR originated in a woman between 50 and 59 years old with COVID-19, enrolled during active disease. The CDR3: CASSVRIDEQYF. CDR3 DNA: TGTGCCAGCAGCGTTAGAATCGACGAGCAGTACTTC. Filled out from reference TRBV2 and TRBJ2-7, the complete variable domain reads EPEVTQTPSHQVTQMGQEVILRCVPISNHLYFYWYRQILGQKVEFLVSFYNNEISEKSEIFDDQFSVERPDGSNFTLKIRSTKLEDSAMYFCASSVRIDEQYFGPGTRLTVT.